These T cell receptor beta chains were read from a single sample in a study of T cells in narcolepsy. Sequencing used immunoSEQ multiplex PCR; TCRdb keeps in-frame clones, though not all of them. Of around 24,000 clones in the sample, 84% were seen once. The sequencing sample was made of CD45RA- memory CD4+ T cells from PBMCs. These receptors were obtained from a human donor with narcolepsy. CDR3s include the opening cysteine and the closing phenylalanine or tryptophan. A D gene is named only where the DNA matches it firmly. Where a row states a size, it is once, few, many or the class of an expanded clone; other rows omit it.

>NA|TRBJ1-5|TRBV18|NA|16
TGTGCCAGCTCACCTCGCGCAGGGAGGGGGTATCAGCCCCAGCATTTT
CASSPRAGRGYQPQHF
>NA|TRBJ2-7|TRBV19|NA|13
TGTGCCAGTAGTATCGGAGGGGTGCACGAGCAGTACTTC
CASSIGGVHEQYF
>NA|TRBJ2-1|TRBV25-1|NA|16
TGTGCCAGCAGTGGACTCCGGACGCCGAGGTACAATGAGCAGTTCTTC
CASSGLRTPRYNEQFF
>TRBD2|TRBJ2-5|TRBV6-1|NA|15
TGTGCCAGCAGTCGACGTGGCGGGGGGGGAAGGACCCAGTACTTC
CASSRRGGGGRTQYF
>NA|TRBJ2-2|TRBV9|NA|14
TGTGCCAGCAGCGCGACAGGGAACACCGGGGAGCTGTTTTTT
CASSATGNTGELFF
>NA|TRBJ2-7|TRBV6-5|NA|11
TGTGCCAGCAGTTTGAACTACGAGCAGTACTTC
CASSLNYEQYF
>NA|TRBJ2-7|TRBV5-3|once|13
TGTGCCAGAAGCTTGGACGGACCCTACGAGCAGTACTTC
CARSLDGPYEQYF
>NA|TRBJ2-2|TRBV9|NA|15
TGTGCCAGCAGCGTAGATCCAGGGTTGGCCGGGGAGCTGTTTTTT
CASSVDPGLAGELFF
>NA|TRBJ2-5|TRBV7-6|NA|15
TGTGCCAGCAGCCCCTTACGTACCGGGTTGGAGACCCAGTACTTC
CASSPLRTGLETQYF
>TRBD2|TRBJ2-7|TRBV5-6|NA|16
TGTGCCAGCAGCTTGGTAAAATTAGCGGGAGGATGGGAGCAGTACTTC
CASSLVKLAGGWEQYF
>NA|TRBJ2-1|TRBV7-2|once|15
TGTGCCAGCCTATTAGCCGGGGCCGCCTACAATGAGCAGTTCTTC
CASLLAGAAYNEQFF
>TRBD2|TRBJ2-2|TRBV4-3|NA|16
TGCGCCAGCAGCCAAGGCGAGGGAGGGCTCACCGGGGAGCTGTTTTTT
CASSQGEGGLTGELFF
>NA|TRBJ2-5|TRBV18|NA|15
TGTGCCAGCTCACCGGTTCCGGGACAACAAGAGACCCAGTACTTC
CASSPVPGQQETQYF
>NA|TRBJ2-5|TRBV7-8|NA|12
TGTGCCAGCAGCTTATCAGGAGAGACCCAGTACTTC
CASSLSGETQYF
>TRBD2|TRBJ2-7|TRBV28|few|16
TGTGCCAGCAGTTTGTGGGCGGGAACTTCCGGGGGGGAGCAGTACTTC
CASSLWAGTSGGEQYF
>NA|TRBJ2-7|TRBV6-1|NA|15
TGTGCCAGCAGTGAAGGTCCAGGAAGCTCCTACGAGCAGTACTTC
CASSEGPGSSYEQYF
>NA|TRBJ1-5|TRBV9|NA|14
TGTGCCAGCAGCGTAGGACAGGGCAATCAGCCCCAGCATTTT
CASSVGQGNQPQHF
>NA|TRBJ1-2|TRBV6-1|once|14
TGTGCCAGCAGTGTAGACTTCAGTAACTATGGCTACACCTTC
CASSVDFSNYGYTF
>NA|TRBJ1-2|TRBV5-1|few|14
TGCGCCAGCAGCCCCCCGACAAACCGGAATGGCTACACCTTC
CASSPPTNRNGYTF
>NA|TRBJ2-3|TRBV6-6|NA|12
TGTGCCAGCAGTCCCCTAGCGGATACGCAGTATTTT
CASSPLADTQYF
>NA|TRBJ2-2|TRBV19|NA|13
TGTGCCAGTAGGTCGGGGAGCGCCGGGGAGCTGTTTTTT
CASRSGSAGELFF
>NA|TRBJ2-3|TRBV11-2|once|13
TGTGCCAGCAGCTATGCGAGAACAGATACGCAGTATTTT
CASSYARTDTQYF
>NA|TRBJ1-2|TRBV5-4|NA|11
TGTGCCAGCAGTTATAACTATGGCTACACCTTC
CASSYNYGYTF
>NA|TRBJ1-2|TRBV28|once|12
TGTGCCAGCAATGCAGCTAACTATGGCTACACCTTC
CASNAANYGYTF
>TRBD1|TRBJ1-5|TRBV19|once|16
TGTGCCAGTCTCAAACAGGGGGTGGAAGGCAATCAGCCCCAGCATTTT
CASLKQGVEGNQPQHF